Reported below is one T cell receptor (beta chain). Clones were read by immunoSEQ multiplex PCR, and TCRdb kept only the in-frame ones, dropping some. This sample has over a million clones; 95% to 97% occur once, and the top ten carry over 1%. The entry originates in a study of shared clonotypes between healthy human individuals. Study overall: Aged between 18 and 49, the donors were a couple of women and three men.

Sequenced input: naive CD4+ T cells sorted from blood. Regarding subset: CD45RA+ positively selected. This clonotype was obtained from a man aged 30 to 45 in good health.

CDR3 loop: CATSRGQFNEQFF. CDR3 coding DNA: TGTGCCACCAGCAGGGGACAGTTCAATGAGCAGTTCTTC. The V gene is TRBV15, the J gene TRBJ2-1, with 7 bases identical to TRBD1. Germline lookup yields CDR1 LNHNV and CDR2 YYDKDF (reference sequence). The CDR3 extends over 13 amino acids. Trimming took 3 bases from V and 6 from J; bases not matched to a gene: 2.